The T cell receptor beta chain described here comes from a study of cytomegalovirus exposure and HLA in healthy donors. The germline V gene encodes CDR1 LNHDA and CDR2 SQIVND (reference sequence). V was shortened by 3 bases and J by 6 bases, with 12 bases between the two germline ends. This CDR3 comprises 13 residues. The PCR was carried out with 60 Vbeta primers and 13 Jbeta primers. Assay used: immunoSEQ multiplex PCR; TCRdb lists only in-frame clones, some missing. The sample holds approximately 140,000 clones, more than 65% seen once. The clonotype was recovered from a man in his fifties in good health and CMV-seropositive. Specimen: PBMCs. V gene TRBV19 combines with J gene TRBJ2-7, with D possibly TRBD2 on 5 matching bases. The CDR3 nucleotides read TGTGCCAGTAGTATGGCGGCTCGGGGCGAGCAGTACTTC. It codes for CASSMAARGEQYF. Full variable domain (remainder filled in from reference TRBV19 and TRBJ2-7): DGGITQSPKYLFRKEGQNVTLSCEQNLNHDAMYWYRQDPGQGLRLIYYSQIVNDFQKGDIAEGYSVSREKKESFPLTVTSAQKNPTAFYLCASSMAARGEQYFGPGTRLTVT.